This T cell receptor (beta chain) was sequenced during a study of Ad26.COV2.S vaccination and SARS-CoV-2 variants. J was trimmed by 5 bases and V by 3 bases; bases with no gene match: 7. The CDR3 loop spans 13 amino acids. Germline V gene lookup returns CDR1 GTSNPN and CDR2 SVGIG (reference sequence). Treatment indicated: 15 to 20 received Ad26.COV2.S at low or high dose, single or two shots; 5 received placebo; per-sample allocation not given. Specimens were obtained on day 63 following the first vaccine or placebo injection. This table comes from immunoSEQ multiplex PCR, and its TCRdb copy is limited to in-frame clones, with some not included. The sample records around 320,000 clones, roughly 86% being singletons.

The chain uses TRBV30 and TRBJ2-7, with 7 bases matching TRBD2. This specimen consisted of peripheral blood, obtained in a trial of Ad26.COV2.S vaccine versus placebo. The sequence derives from a person aged 18-65 years who received the Ad26.COV2.S COVID-19 vaccine or a placebo. As DNA, the CDR3 is TGTGCCTGGAGCCCCGGGGGGTCAGACGAGCAGTACTTC. Translating gives CAWSPGGSDEQYF.